Shown below are 14 T cell receptor beta chains from a single sample sequenced in a study of blood T cell repertoires in COVID-19. Sequencing was performed with immunoSEQ multiplex PCR; in TCRdb, only in-frame clones are kept and a portion is missing. The repertoire holds around 360,000 clones, with approximately 84% as singletons. Sequenced input: PBMCs or T cells enriched from blood (not recorded which). The receptor source for this set is a woman in her twenties or thirties who had recovered from COVID-19.

The chain has TRBV11-2 and TRBJ1-2; tentative D call: TRBD1 (6 bases). The CDR3 consists of 17 residues. V was trimmed by 0 bases and J by 4 bases, leaving 18 bases between them. Looked up from germline, CDR1 is SGHAT and CDR2 is FQNNGV. The DNA for the CDR3 is TGTGCCAGCAGCTTAGACGGGAGGGAACAGGGCCGCTATGGCTACACCTTC. It specifies CASSLDGREQGRYGYTF. Full variable domain (remainder filled in from reference TRBV11-2 and TRBJ1-2): EAGVAQSPRYKIIEKRQSVAFWCNPISGHATLYWYQQILGQGPKLLIQFQNNGVVDDSQLPKDRFSAERLKGVDSTLKIQPAKLEDSAVYLCASSLDGREQGRYGYTFGSGTRLTVV.

This clone has only one observation. V and J are TRBV5-5 and TRBJ2-1, with a weak D call TRBD2 (7 bases). The CDR3 has 15 residues. Trimming shortened V by 3 bases and J by 2 bases, and 12 bases separated the two germline ends. Germline-derived CDR1 and CDR2 are SGHKS and YYEKEE (reference sequence). This chain's CDR3 is CASSSIGGAYNEQFF. CDR3 nucleotide sequence: TGTGCCAGCAGCTCGATAGGGGGGGCCTACAATGAGCAGTTCTTC.

The chain combines TRBV6-5 with TRBJ2-7; 8 bases map to TRBD2. CDR1 is MNHEY and CDR2 is SVGAGI in the germline V gene. Unmatched junction bases numbered 5, after V lost 0 bases and J lost 4 bases. The CDR3 is made up of 15 amino acids. Here the CDR3 reads CASSYSSGETYEQYF. The CDR3, as DNA: TGTGCCAGCAGTTACTCTAGCGGGGAGACTTACGAGCAGTACTTC.

Points on this clone: Other DNA variants within this sample encode the same CDR3. The rearrangement links TRBV7-8 to TRBJ1-5, with 7 nucleotides matching TRBD1. Germline trimming cut 5 bases from V and 2 bases from J; bases unmatched to any gene: 6. The CDR3 has 15 amino acids. The germline V gene has CDR1 SGHVS and CDR2 FQNEAQ. The CDR3 DNA sequence: TGTGCCAGCAGCCCCAGGGACAGCCGCAATCAGCCCCAGCATTTT. Translated: CASSPRDSRNQPQHF.

The genes are TRBV2 and TRBJ2-7; maybe TRBD1 (5 bases). This CDR3 spans 13 amino acids. The germline gives CDR1 SNHLY, CDR2 FYNNEI. Trimming stripped 6 bases from V and 2 bases from J, with 11 bases between. Here the CDR3 reads CASRDTTTYEQYF. The CDR3, as DNA: TGTGCCAGCAGGGACACTACTACCTACGAGCAGTACTTC.

The V and J genes are TRBV28 and TRBJ1-6; D is undetermined. Germline V gene lookup returns CDR1 MDHEN and CDR2 SYDVKM. V shed 5 bases and J shed 7 bases, with 9 bases lying between them. There are 13 residues in the CDR3. For the CDR3, the DNA is TGTGCCAGCAGTCTGTTGGAGAATTCACCCCTCCACTTT. The encoded protein is CASSLLENSPLHF.

This sequence joins TRBV12-3 or TRBV12-4 and TRBJ1-2; a weak D match, TRBD1 (6 bases). The V and J ends lost 6 bases and 8 bases respectively, with 16 bases between them. This CDR3 comprises 13 residues. The CDR3, as DNA: TGTGCCAGCAGCTATATTACAGGGCAGGGCTACACCTTC. Its translation is CASSYITGQGYTF.

The chain joins TRBV7-9 to TRBJ2-2; 10 bases are a match to TRBD1. The CDR3 consists of 19 residues. The J segment lost 2 bases and the V segment lost 5 bases, leaving 14 bases of the junction unmatched. The germline CDR1 and CDR2 sequences are SEHNR and FQNEAQ (reference sequence). In nucleotides, the CDR3 is TGTGCCAGCAGCCCCCGCGGGGGGACAGGGGCCTCTAACACCGGGGAGCTGTTTTTT. Translating it yields CASSPRGGTGASNTGELFF.

V usage is TRBV5-6 and J usage is TRBJ2-7; D is possibly TRBD2 (5 bases). V gave up 1 base and J gave up 6 bases, with 20 bases separating them. The CDR3 is made up of 16 amino acids. CDR1 is SGHDT and CDR2 is YYEEEE in the germline V gene. The CDR3 DNA reads TGTGCCAGCAGCTTGCATGTTGGGAGCTCAGTCGGCGAGCAGTACTTC. Its translation: CASSLHVGSSVGEQYF.

Turning to this clone: Since a much larger clone is just one base distant, this may be a read error. The chain has TRBV9 and TRBJ1-1, with D hard to call. Per the germline V gene, CDR1 is SGDLS and CDR2 is YYNGEE. This CDR3 contains 14 residues. The CDR3 nucleotides read TGTGCCAGCAACGTACCAACACGAAACACTGAAGCTTTCTTT. It is translated as CASNVPTRNTEAFF.

The chain recombines TRBV2 with TRBJ1-5; D remains unclear. CDR3 size: 13 residues. CDR1 and CDR2 from the germline V gene are SNHLY and FYNNEI. V shed 3 bases and J shed 7 bases, with 10 bases lying between them. CDR3 region: CASSEEFGQPQHF. The CDR3, as DNA: TGTGCCAGCAGTGAGGAGTTTGGACAGCCCCAGCATTTT.

J is TRBJ1-2 and V is TRBV30; D possibly corresponds to TRBD1 (6 bases). The CDR3 extends over 10 amino acids. V was trimmed by 7 bases and J by 4 bases, leaving 7 bases between them. Per germline, CDR1 GTSNPN and CDR2 SVGIG (reference sequence). CDR3 in DNA: TGTGCCTTACAGGGCTATGGCTACACCTTC. Translating gives CALQGYGYTF.

This clone was picked up one time. The V and J genes are TRBV27 and TRBJ2-7; tentatively, D is TRBD1 (6 bases). The CDR3 consists of 15 residues. V lost 4 bases and J 7 bases, leaving 20 bases between the germline ends. Germline CDR1 MNHEY, CDR2 SMNVEV (reference sequence). CDR3 protein: CASSSDSQGRGEQYF. The CDR3, as DNA: TGTGCCAGCAGTTCCGATAGTCAGGGGAGAGGGGAGCAGTACTTC.

The chain uses TRBV27 and TRBJ1-4; maybe TRBD1 (6 bases). Deletions cut 6 bases from V and 5 bases from J, with 16 bases between. From germline, CDR1 is MNHEY and CDR2 SMNVEV (reference sequence). The CDR3 extends over 15 amino acids. For the CDR3, the DNA is TGTGCCAGCAGCTCCTCCGGGACATACAATGAAAAACTGTTTTTT. Translating gives CASSSSGTYNEKLFF.